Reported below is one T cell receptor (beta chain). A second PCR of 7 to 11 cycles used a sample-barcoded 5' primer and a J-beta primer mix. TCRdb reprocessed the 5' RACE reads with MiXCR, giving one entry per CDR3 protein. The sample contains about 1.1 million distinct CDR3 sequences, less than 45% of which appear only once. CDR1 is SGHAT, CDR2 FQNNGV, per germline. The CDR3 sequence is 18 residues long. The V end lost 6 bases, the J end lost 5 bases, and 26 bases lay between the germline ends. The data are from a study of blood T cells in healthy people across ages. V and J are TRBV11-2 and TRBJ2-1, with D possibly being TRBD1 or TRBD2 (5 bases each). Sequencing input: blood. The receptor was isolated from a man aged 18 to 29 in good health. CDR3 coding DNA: TGTGCCAGCAGACCCAAGAGGGGCGGGCTCCCCTTGGACAATGAGCAGTTCTTC. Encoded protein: CASRPKRGGLPLDNEQFF.